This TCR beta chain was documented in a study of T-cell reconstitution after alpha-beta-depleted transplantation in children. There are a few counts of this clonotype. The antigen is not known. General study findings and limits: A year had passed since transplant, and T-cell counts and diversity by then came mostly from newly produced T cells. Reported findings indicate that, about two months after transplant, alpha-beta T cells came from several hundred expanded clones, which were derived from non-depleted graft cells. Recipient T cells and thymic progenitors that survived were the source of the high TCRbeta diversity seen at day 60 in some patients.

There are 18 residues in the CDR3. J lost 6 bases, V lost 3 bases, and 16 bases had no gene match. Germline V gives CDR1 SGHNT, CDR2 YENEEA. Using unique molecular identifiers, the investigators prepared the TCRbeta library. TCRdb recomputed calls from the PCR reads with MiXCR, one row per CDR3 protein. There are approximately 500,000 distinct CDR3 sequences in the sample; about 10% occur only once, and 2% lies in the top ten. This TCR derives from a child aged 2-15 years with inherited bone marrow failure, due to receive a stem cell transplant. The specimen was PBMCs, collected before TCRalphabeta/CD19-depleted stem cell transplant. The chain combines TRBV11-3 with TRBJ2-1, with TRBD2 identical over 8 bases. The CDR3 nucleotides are TGTGCCAGCAGCTTTCGCTCCTTACTAGCGGCAGCGCGCAATGAGCAGTTCTTC. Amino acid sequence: CASSFRSLLAAARNEQFF.